These 2 T cell receptor beta chains share one sample of origin, sequenced in a study of blood T cells in healthy people across ages. A second PCR of 7 to 11 cycles used a sample-barcoded 5' primer and a J-beta primer mix. TCRdb re-called the 5' RACE reads through MiXCR, storing one row per CDR3 protein. In the table there are 800,000 to 950,000 distinct CDR3 sequences, roughly 28% of which are singletons. This same sample was also part of a study on T cells of mothers and their children.

Sequenced sample: blood. The receptors derive from a woman aged 40 to 50 in good health.

This clonotype was detected a few times. This rearrangement joins TRBV3-1 to TRBJ2-3, with D possibly being TRBD1 (7 bases). The germline V gene encodes CDR1 LGHDT and CDR2 YNNKEL (reference sequence). There are 15 residues in the CDR3. The V and J ends lost 3 bases and 6 bases respectively, with 16 bases between them. DNA of the CDR3: TGTGCCAGCAGCCATTCAGGGGGGCCAGGGGATACGCAGTATTTT. Translation: CASSHSGGPGDTQYF.

This clonotype was found a few times. The rearrangement links TRBV7-2 to TRBJ2-7; 8 bases map to TRBD1. In germline, CDR1 is SGHTA, CDR2 FQGNSA. After removal of 5 bases from V and 3 bases from J, the junction contained 12 bases not matched to a gene. The CDR3 is made up of 16 amino acids. This chain's CDR3 is CASSPWAGTGGYEQYF. CDR3 sequence (DNA): TGTGCCAGCAGCCCCTGGGCGGGAACAGGGGGCTACGAGCAGTACTTC.